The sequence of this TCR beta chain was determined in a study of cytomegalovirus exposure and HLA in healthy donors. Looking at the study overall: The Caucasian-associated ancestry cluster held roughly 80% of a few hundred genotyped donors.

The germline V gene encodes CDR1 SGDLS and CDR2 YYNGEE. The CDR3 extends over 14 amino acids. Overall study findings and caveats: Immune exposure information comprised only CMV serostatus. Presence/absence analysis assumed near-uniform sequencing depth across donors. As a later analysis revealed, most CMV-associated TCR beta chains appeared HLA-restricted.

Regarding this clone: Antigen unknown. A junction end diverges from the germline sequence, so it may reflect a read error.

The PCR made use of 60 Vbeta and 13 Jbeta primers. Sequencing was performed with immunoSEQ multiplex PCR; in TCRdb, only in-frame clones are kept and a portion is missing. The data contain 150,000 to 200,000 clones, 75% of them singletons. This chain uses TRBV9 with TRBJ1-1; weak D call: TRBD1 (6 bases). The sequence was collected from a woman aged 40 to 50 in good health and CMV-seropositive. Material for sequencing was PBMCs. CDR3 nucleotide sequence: TGTGCCAGCAGCGCCATCACAGGGAACACTGAATCTTTCTTT. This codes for CASSAITGNTESFF.